This is a list of T cell receptor beta chains from one sample in a study of blood T cell repertoires in COVID-19. Clones were sequenced by immunoSEQ multiplex PCR, and TCRdb holds only the in-frame ones, with some missing. Of around 250,000 clones listed, 80% to 90% were seen once; the top ten hold 1.9%. Sequencing was carried out using PBMCs or T cells enriched from blood (not recorded which). These receptors originate from a woman aged 45-65 years who had recovered from COVID-19. Each CDR3 is given with its conserved first and last residue. D genes are given only for firm matches. Not all rows give a size; the values are once, few, many and, for expanded clones, a class.

j_call clone_size d_call v_call cdr3_aa cdr3_nt
TRBJ2-3 . TRBD2 TRBV10-3 CAISIGSSGGDTQYF TGTGCCATCAGTATAGGGAGCAGCGGGGGAGATACGCAGTATTTT
TRBJ2-7 . TRBD1 TRBV19 CASSSPGGTYEQYF TGTGCCAGTAGTTCCCCAGGGGGAACCTACGAGCAGTACTTC
TRBJ1-2 . . TRBV4-1 CASSQDPYREANYGYTF TGCGCCAGCAGCCAAGACCCATACAGGGAAGCTAACTATGGCTACACCTTC
TRBJ1-2 . TRBD1 TRBV6-6 CASSYSGQGWGGYTF TGTGCCAGCAGTTACTCGGGACAGGGTTGGGGAGGCTACACCTTC
TRBJ2-7 few . TRBV2 CASSTGWGEQYF TGTGCCAGCAGTACAGGGTGGGGCGAGCAGTACTTC
TRBJ1-1 . TRBD1 TRBV10-1 CASSESGGGSGTEAFF TGCGCCAGCAGTGAGTCCGGAGGGGGCTCGGGCACTGAAGCTTTCTTT
TRBJ1-5 . . TRBV7-9 CASSFGGMGQPQHF TGTGCCAGCAGCTTTGGGGGCATGGGTCAGCCCCAGCATTTT
TRBJ1-5 . . TRBV12-1 CASSQGLLISNQPQHF TGTGCCAGCAGCCAGGGCCTTCTTATTAGCAATCAGCCCCAGCATTTT
TRBJ2-7 many TRBD1 TRBV4-1 CASSQEDRGRYEQYF TGCGCCAGCAGCCAAGAGGACAGGGGGAGGTACGAGCAGTACTTC
TRBJ2-5 . . TRBV2 CASSYSGFQETQYF TGTGCCAGCAGCTACTCAGGTTTCCAAGAGACCCAGTACTTC
TRBJ2-7 . TRBD1 TRBV27 CASSPGTGGSYEQYF TGTGCCAGCAGTCCCGGGACAGGGGGATCCTACGAGCAGTACTTC
TRBJ1-2 . TRBD1 TRBV7-9 CASSRDRGLGYTF TGTGCCAGCAGCAGGGACAGGGGGCTTGGCTACACCTTC
TRBJ2-7 once TRBD1 TRBV3-1/TRBV3-2 CASSPTGTALSYEQYF TGTGCCAGCAGCCCCACCGGGACAGCTCTCTCCTACGAGCAGTACTTC
TRBJ1-5 . TRBD1 TRBV7-6 CASSRGQGFYQPQHF TGTGCCAGCAGCCGGGGACAGGGGTTTTACCAGCCCCAGCATTTT
TRBJ1-5 . . TRBV21-1 CASSKEGGQWPRGNQPQHF TGTGCCAGCAGCAAAGAGGGGGGACAGTGGCCTAGGGGCAATCAGCCCCAGCATTTT
TRBJ1-1 . . TRBV4-1 CASSQDTGGRTEAFF TGCGCCAGCAGCCAAGATACGGGGGGCCGGACTGAAGCTTTCTTT
TRBJ1-1 . . TRBV27 CASTRRGTTEAFF TGTGCCAGCACAAGGCGGGGAACGACTGAAGCTTTCTTT
TRBJ1-1 . . TRBV18 CASSPMRQNTEAFF TGTGCCAGCTCACCAATGAGGCAGAACACTGAAGCTTTCTTT
TRBJ1-1 . . TRBV29-1 CSAPWRGRSTEAFF TGCAGCGCCCCATGGAGGGGTCGTAGCACTGAAGCTTTCTTT
TRBJ2-7 few . TRBV21-1 CASSKVSVISYEQYF TGTGCCAGCAGCAAAGTTAGTGTTATCTCCTACGAGCAGTACTTC
TRBJ1-1 . TRBD1 TRBV19 CASSIARARGRDTEAFF TGTGCCAGTAGTATTGCCCGGGCCAGGGGGCGAGACACTGAAGCTTTCTTT
TRBJ1-2 . TRBD1 TRBV6-5 CASSYSTGQGFGYTF TGTGCCAGCAGTTACTCGACCGGACAGGGGTTTGGCTACACCTTC
TRBJ2-5 . TRBD2 TRBV5-1 CASSPGLAGDQETQYF TGCGCCAGCAGCCCCGGACTAGCGGGAGATCAAGAGACCCAGTACTTC
TRBJ2-3 . TRBD2 TRBV9 CASGRGGSIRSDTQYF TGTGCCAGCGGTCGGGGCGGGAGCATCAGGTCAGATACGCAGTATTTT
TRBJ1-5 . . TRBV28 CASSFGGRSQQPQHF TGTGCCAGCAGTTTTGGAGGGCGGTCCCAGCAGCCCCAGCATTTT
TRBJ1-2 once TRBD1 TRBV9 CASSVAPDVGGGLGYTF TGTGCCAGCAGCGTAGCTCCCGACGTTGGAGGGGGCTTGGGCTACACCTTC
TRBJ2-7 . TRBD2 TRBV4-2 CASSQEATSGTYEQYF TGTGCCAGCAGCCAAGAAGCGACTAGCGGGACCTACGAGCAGTACTTC
TRBJ1-1 few . TRBV7-9 CASSAQSGGTEAFF TGTGCCAGCAGCGCTCAGTCCGGGGGAACTGAAGCTTTCTTT
TRBJ2-7 . TRBD2 TRBV7-9 CASSGSLGSGRAPTMEQYF TGTGCCAGCAGCGGCAGTCTCGGGAGCGGGAGGGCCCCTACGATGGAGCAGTACTTC
TRBJ2-7 . TRBD1 TRBV18 CASSPTGTGSSYEQYF TGTGCCAGCTCACCCACCGGGACAGGAAGCTCCTACGAGCAGTACTTC
TRBJ2-5 . TRBD1 TRBV19 CASREGQRKTQYF TGTGCCAGTAGAGAGGGACAGCGAAAGACCCAGTACTTC
TRBJ1-2 . TRBD1 TRBV18 CASSPRTGGYGYTF TGTGCCAGCTCACCAAGGACAGGGGGCTATGGCTACACCTTC
TRBJ2-1 . . TRBV9 CASSVQGLYNEQFF TGTGCCAGCAGCGTGCAGGGACTCTACAATGAGCAGTTCTTC
TRBJ1-3 . TRBD1 TRBV19 CASMGQVLSGNTIYF TGTGCCAGTATGGGACAGGTGCTCTCTGGAAACACCATATATTTT
TRBJ2-2 . . TRBV27 CASSLGGAGELFF TGTGCCAGCAGTCTAGGGGGGGCCGGGGAGCTGTTTTTT
TRBJ2-7 . . TRBV7-9 CASSLVPRGTYEQYF TGTGCCAGCAGCTTAGTCCCTCGCGGGACCTACGAGCAGTACTTC
TRBJ2-1 . . TRBV5-1 CASSLAGSYNEQFF TGCGCCAGCAGCTTGGCCGGGAGCTACAATGAGCAGTTCTTC
TRBJ1-4 . TRBD1 TRBV19 CASRGDRGNSNEKLFF TGTGCCAGTAGGGGGGACAGGGGAAATTCGAATGAAAAACTGTTTTTT
TRBJ2-2 . . TRBV5-1 CASSLISGHTNTGELFF TGCGCCAGCAGCTTGATTTCGGGACATACGAACACCGGGGAGCTGTTTTTT
TRBJ2-3 . TRBD2 TRBV2 CASRGTSGGTDTQYF TGTGCCAGCAGGGGGACTAGCGGAGGCACAGATACGCAGTATTTT
TRBJ2-3 once TRBD2 TRBV7-9 CASSLGLAGADTQYF TGTGCCAGCAGCTTAGGTCTAGCGGGAGCAGATACGCAGTATTTT
TRBJ2-4 . TRBD2 TRBV18 CASSPPGLAGGSGNIQYF TGTGCCAGCTCACCCCCCGGACTAGCGGGAGGGTCTGGGAACATTCAGTACTTC
TRBJ2-5 . . TRBV7-6 CASSLVPTLGGELEETQYF TGTGCCAGCAGCTTAGTCCCTACGTTAGGGGGAGAGTTAGAAGAGACCCAGTACTTC
TRBJ2-1 . TRBD1 TRBV4-1 CASSQQPGQYNEQFF TGCGCCAGCAGCCAGCAACCGGGACAGTACAATGAGCAGTTCTTC
TRBJ2-5 . TRBD1 TRBV7-6 CASSLVSPGTGNSRETQYF TGTGCCAGCAGCTTAGTCTCCCCCGGGACAGGTAATTCCCGAGAGACCCAGTACTTC
TRBJ2-5 . . TRBV29-1 CSVERRQSETQYF TGCAGCGTTGAGCGCAGGCAGTCGGAGACCCAGTACTTC
TRBJ1-4 . . TRBV20-1 CSAGYEKLFF TGCAGTGCTGGCTATGAAAAACTGTTTTTT
TRBJ1-2 . . TRBV27 CASSSLELPVGYTF TGTGCCAGCAGTTCCCTGGAGCTACCGGTTGGCTACACCTTC
TRBJ1-5 . . TRBV5-5 CASSLSRVGQPQHF TGTGCCAGCAGCTTAAGCAGGGTAGGTCAGCCCCAGCATTTT
TRBJ2-2 . . TRBV28 CASMAGDYTGELFF TGTGCCAGCATGGCGGGTGACTATACCGGGGAGCTGTTTTTT
TRBJ2-3 . . TRBV24-1 CATSDFGEWTQYF TGTGCCACCAGTGATTTTGGGGAGTGGACGCAGTATTTT
TRBJ2-7 . TRBD2 TRBV11-3 CASSLGLAGPYEQYF TGTGCCAGCAGCCTGGGACTAGCGGGCCCCTACGAGCAGTACTTC
TRBJ1-5 . TRBD1 TRBV9 CASSPQGAHQPQHF TGTGCCAGCAGCCCCCAGGGGGCCCATCAGCCCCAGCATTTT
TRBJ1-5 . . TRBV28 CASSRSPQHF TGTGCCAGCAGTCGGTCTCCCCAGCATTTT
TRBJ2-1 . TRBD2 TRBV6-2/TRBV6-3 CASSFTSEGNEQFF TGTGCCAGCAGTTTCACTAGCGAGGGGAATGAGCAGTTCTTC
TRBJ1-2 . . TRBV5-1 CASSSTPEENYGYTF TGCGCCAGCAGCTCAACCCCGGAGGAAAACTATGGCTACACCTTC
TRBJ1-2 . . TRBV9 CASSVDLNYGYTF TGTGCCAGCAGCGTAGATCTGAACTATGGCTACACCTTC